These 6 T cell receptor beta chains share one sample of origin, sequenced in a study of OX40 agonist ivuxolimab in advanced cancers. Clones were read by immunoSEQ multiplex PCR, and TCRdb kept only the in-frame ones, dropping some. The table includes approximately 71,000 clones, 94% detected once. Sequenced material: CD4+ or CD8+ T cells sorted from blood, taken in a trial of the OX40 agonist ivuxolimab. These TCRs come from an adult with an advanced solid tumor such as melanoma, head and neck, liver or kidney cancer.

This chain links TRBV11-2 with TRBJ1-1; 11 nucleotides line up with TRBD1. V lost 5 bases and J lost 1; bases outside the gene matches: 9. This CDR3 spans 17 amino acids. The germline gives CDR1 SGHAT, CDR2 FQNNGV. The CDR3: CASSVRDRGVENTEAFF. CDR3 bases: TGTGCCAGCAGCGTGCGGGACAGGGGGGTGGAGAACACTGAAGCTTTCTTT.

The rearrangement uses TRBV7-8 and TRBJ1-5; a possible D gene is TRBD1 (5 bases). This CDR3 is built from 15 residues. Trimming pared 2 bases from V and 4 bases from J, leaving 12 bases between. Germline V gives CDR1 SGHVS, CDR2 FQNEAQ. The CDR3 DNA reads TGTGCCAGCAGCTTACCCGGGACGGGTAATCAGCCCCAGCATTTT. It yields the protein CASSLPGTGNQPQHF.

The genes are TRBV30 and TRBJ1-2, with D unclear. Germline CDR1 reads GTSNPN; CDR2 reads SVGIG (reference sequence). The CDR3 is 12 residues long. Deletions cut 4 bases from V and 5 bases from J, with 11 bases between. This CDR3 is CAWKERPYGYTF. CDR3 coding DNA: TGTGCCTGGAAGGAACGGCCGTATGGCTACACCTTC.

This clone was seen a few times. V usage is TRBV12-5 and J usage is TRBJ1-5; 7 bases line up with TRBD1. The ends lost 0 bases at V and 2 bases at J; junction bases unmatched: 1. This CDR3 has 15 residues. Germline CDR1 is LGHNT and CDR2 is FRNRAP. The CDR3, as DNA: TGTGCTAGTGGTTTGGTAGACAGGGGCAATCAGCCCCAGCATTTT. Protein: CASGLVDRGNQPQHF.

The V gene is TRBV27, the J gene TRBJ2-2; weak D call: TRBD2 (5 bases). V was pared by 4 bases and J by 8 bases, with 8 bases between. Looked up from germline, CDR1 is MNHEY and CDR2 is SMNVEV (reference sequence). This CDR3 has 12 residues. The CDR3 region has the DNA TGTGCCAGCAGTTCAACTAGGGGGGAGCTGTTTTTT. It translates to CASSSTRGELFF.

V usage is TRBV28 and J usage is TRBJ1-1, with 12 bases aligning to TRBD1. Trimming took 7 bases from V and 0 from J; bases not matched to a gene: 9. The CDR3 spans 17 residues. CDR1 is MDHEN and CDR2 is SYDVKM in the germline V gene. CDR3 coding DNA: TGTGCCAGCATATACGGGGACAGGGGGCTTGTGAACACTGAAGCTTTCTTT. Translated, it gives CASIYGDRGLVNTEAFF. Full variable domain (remainder filled in from reference TRBV28 and TRBJ1-1): DVKVTQSSRYLVKRTGEKVFLECVQDMDHENMFWYRQDPGLGLRLIYFSYDVKMKEKGDIPEGYSVSREKKERFSLILESASTNQTSMYLCASIYGDRGLVNTEAFFGQGTRLTVV.